What follows describes a single T cell receptor (beta chain). Germline and junction disagree at one end, which may indicate a read error. Clones were read by immunoSEQ multiplex PCR, and TCRdb kept only the in-frame ones, dropping some. Of roughly 150,000 clones listed, roughly 90% were seen once; the top ten hold around 5%. This specimen belongs to a study of blood T cell repertoires in COVID-19. Germline CDR1 is SGHRS and CDR2 is YFSETQ. The length of the CDR3 is 15 residues. The sequence was obtained from a man younger than 35 with COVID-19, enrolled during active disease. V is TRBV5-1 and J is TRBJ2-6; the D is unclear. The sequenced sample consisted of peripheral blood. The DNA for the CDR3 is TGCGCCAGCAGTTTGGTCTATAGTGGGGCCAACGTCCTGACTTTC. Residues: CASSLVYSGANVLTF. The variable domain in full, completed from reference TRBV5-1 and TRBJ2-6, reads KAGVTQTPRYLIKTRGQQVTLSCSPISGHRSVSWYQQTPGQGLQFLFEYFSETQRNKGNFPGRFSGRQFSNSRSEMNVSTLELGDSALYLCASSLVYSGANVLTFGAGSRLTVL.